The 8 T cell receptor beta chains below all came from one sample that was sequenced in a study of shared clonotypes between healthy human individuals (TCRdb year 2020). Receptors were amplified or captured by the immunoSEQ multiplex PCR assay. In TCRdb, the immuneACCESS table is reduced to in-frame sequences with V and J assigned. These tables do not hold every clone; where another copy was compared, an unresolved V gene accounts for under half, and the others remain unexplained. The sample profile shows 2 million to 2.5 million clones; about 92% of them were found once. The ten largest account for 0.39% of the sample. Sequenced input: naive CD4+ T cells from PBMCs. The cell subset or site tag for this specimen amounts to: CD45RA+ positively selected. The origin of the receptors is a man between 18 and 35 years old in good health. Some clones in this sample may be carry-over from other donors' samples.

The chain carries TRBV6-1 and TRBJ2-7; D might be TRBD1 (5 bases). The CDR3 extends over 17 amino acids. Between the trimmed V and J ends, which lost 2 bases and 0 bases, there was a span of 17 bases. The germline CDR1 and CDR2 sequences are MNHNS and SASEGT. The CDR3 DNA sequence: TGTGCCAGCAGTGAAACGAGCGACAGCTATTTCTCCTACGAGCAGTACTTC. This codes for CASSETSDSYFSYEQYF.

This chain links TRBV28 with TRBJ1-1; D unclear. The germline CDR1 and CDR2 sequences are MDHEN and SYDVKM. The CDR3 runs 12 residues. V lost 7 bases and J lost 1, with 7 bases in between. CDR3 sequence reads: CASTSPNTEAFF. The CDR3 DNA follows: TGTGCCAGCACCTCACCGAACACTGAAGCTTTCTTT. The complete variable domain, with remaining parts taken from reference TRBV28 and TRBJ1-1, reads DVKVTQSSRYLVKRTGEKVFLECVQDMDHENMFWYRQDPGLGLRLIYFSYDVKMKEKGDIPEGYSVSREKKERFSLILESASTNQTSMYLCASTSPNTEAFFGQGTRLTVV.

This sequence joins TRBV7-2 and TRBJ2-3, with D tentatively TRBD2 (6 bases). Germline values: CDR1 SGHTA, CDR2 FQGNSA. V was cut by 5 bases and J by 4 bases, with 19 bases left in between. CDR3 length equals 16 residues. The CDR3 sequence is CASSLDSGLGADTQYF. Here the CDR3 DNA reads TGTGCCAGCAGCCTGGATAGCGGACTTGGGGCAGATACGCAGTATTTT.

The CDR3 sequence is CASSLRAENIQYF. The CDR3 DNA is TGTGCCAGCAGCTTAAGGGCCGAAAACATTCAGTACTTC. The genes are TRBV7-9 and TRBJ2-4; D gene uncertain. V was shortened by 2 bases and J by 5 bases, with 7 bases between the two germline ends. CDR1 is SEHNR, CDR2 FQNEAQ, per germline (reference sequence). The CDR3 contains 13 residues.

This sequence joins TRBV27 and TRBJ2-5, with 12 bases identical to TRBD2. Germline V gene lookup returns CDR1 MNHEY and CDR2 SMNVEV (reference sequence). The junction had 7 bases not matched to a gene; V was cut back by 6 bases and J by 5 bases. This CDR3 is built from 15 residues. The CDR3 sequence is CASRARLAGEETQYF. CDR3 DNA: TGTGCCAGCAGGGCGAGACTAGCGGGAGAGGAGACCCAGTACTTC.

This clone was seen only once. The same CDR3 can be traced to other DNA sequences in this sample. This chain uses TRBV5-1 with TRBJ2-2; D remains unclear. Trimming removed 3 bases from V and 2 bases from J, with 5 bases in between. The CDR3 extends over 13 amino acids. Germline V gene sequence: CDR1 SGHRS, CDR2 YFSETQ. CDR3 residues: CASSSSNTGELFF. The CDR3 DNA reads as TGCGCCAGCAGCTCATCCAACACCGGGGAGCTGTTTTTT.

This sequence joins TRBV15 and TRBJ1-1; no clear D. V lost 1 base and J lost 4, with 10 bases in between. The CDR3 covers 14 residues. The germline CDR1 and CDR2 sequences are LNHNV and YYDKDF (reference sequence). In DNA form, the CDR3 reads TGTGCCACCAGCAGAGCTCCGGGTGGCACTGAAGCTTTCTTT. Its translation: CATSRAPGGTEAFF.

The CDR3 loop is CASSYGTSQETQYF. The DNA for the CDR3 is TGTGCCAGCAGCTACGGGACAAGTCAAGAGACCCAGTACTTC. The rearrangement joins TRBV5-5 to TRBJ2-5; D might be TRBD1 (6 bases). CDR3 size: 14 residues. Trimming stripped 3 bases from V and 2 bases from J, with 11 bases between. Germline V CDR1 and CDR2: SGHKS, YYEKEE (reference sequence). The full variable domain, completed using reference TRBV5-5 and TRBJ2-5, is DAGVTQSPTHLIKTRGQQVTLRCSPISGHKSVSWYQQVLGQGPQFIFQYYEKEERGRGNFPDRFSARQFPNYSSELNVNALLLGDSALYLCASSYGTSQETQYFGPGTRLLVL.